The T cell receptor beta chain described here comes from a study of shared clonotypes between healthy human individuals. Study-level points and caveats: Sorted-subset samples were not fully sequenced, rarefaction indicated. Clonotypes shared by all four donors outscored non-shared clonotypes in generation probability.

Naive CD8 cells were CD45RO-negative, positively selected for CCR7, excluding terminally differentiated effector memory CD45RA+ cells. Germline V gene data show CDR1 as SGHAT and CDR2 as FQDESV (reference sequence). The CDR3 sequence is 14 residues long. The junction had 6 bases not matched to a gene; V was cut back by 4 bases and J by 6 bases. TCRdb's copy holds only in-frame clones and misses some; the assay was immunoSEQ multiplex PCR. The sample consists of over 2 million clones, approximately 95% of them appearing once. In regard to this clone: What it binds is unknown.

The genes are TRBV11-1 and TRBJ2-7; 10 bases line up with TRBD1. The sequencing input was naive CD8+ T cells sorted from blood. This clonotype originated in a man younger than 30 in good health. CDR3 residues: CASSSGTGVLEQYF. The CDR3 DNA follows: TGTGCCAGCAGCTCCGGGACAGGGGTCCTCGAGCAGTACTTC.